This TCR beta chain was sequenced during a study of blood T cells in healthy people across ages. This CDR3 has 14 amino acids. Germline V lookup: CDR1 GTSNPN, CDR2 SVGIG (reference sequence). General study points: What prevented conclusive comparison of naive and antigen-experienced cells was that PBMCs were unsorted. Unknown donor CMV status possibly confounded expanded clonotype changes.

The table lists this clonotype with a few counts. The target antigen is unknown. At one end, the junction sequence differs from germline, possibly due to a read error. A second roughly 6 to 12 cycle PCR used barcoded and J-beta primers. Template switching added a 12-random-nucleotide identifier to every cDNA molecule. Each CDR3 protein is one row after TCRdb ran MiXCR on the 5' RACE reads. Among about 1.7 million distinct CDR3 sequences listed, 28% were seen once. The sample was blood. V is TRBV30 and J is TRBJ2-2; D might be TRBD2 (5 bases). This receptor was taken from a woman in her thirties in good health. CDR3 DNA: TGTGCTTGGAGGATGGCTTTGAGCACCGGGGAGCTGTTTTTT. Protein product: CAWRMALSTGELFF.